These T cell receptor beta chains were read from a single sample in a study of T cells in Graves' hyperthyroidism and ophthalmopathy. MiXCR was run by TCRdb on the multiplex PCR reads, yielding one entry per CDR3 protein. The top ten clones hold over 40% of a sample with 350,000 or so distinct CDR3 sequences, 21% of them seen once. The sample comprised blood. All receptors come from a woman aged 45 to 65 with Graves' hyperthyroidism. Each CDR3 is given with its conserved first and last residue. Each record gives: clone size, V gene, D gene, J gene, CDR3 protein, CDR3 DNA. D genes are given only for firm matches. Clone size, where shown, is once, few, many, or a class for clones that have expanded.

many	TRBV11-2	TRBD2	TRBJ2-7	CASSLGAGAQYEQYF	TGTGCCAGCAGCTTAGGGGCGGGAGCGCAGTACGAGCAGTACTTC
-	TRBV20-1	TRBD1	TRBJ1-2	CSARQGVNYGYTF	TGCAGTGCCAGACAGGGAGTTAACTATGGCTACACCTTC
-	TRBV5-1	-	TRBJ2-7	CASSQAGVNYEQYF	TGCGCCAGCAGTCAAGCAGGGGTTAACTACGAGCAGTACTTC
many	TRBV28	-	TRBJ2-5	CASTDRHQETQYF	TGTGCCAGCACGGACCGCCACCAAGAGACCCAGTACTTC
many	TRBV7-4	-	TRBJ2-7	CASTLLLQRYEQYF	TGTGCCAGCACCCTCCTCCTCCAGCGGTACGAGCAGTACTTC
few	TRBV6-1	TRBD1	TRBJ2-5	CASSATGGAFETQYF	TGTGCCAGCAGTGCCACAGGGGGCGCCTTTGAGACCCAGTACTTC
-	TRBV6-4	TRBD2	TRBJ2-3	CASSLTSGGVQDTQYF	TGTGCCAGCAGCCTTACTAGCGGGGGTGTTCAAGATACGCAGTATTTT
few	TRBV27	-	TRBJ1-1	CASSLRGPGTEAFF	TGTGCCAGCAGTTTACGTGGGCCCGGCACTGAAGCTTTCTTT
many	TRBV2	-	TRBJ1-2	CASRREVQEGGYTF	TGTGCCAGCAGACGTGAGGTGCAGGAAGGGGGCTACACCTTC
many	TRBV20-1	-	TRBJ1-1	CSADSGETEAFF	TGCAGTGCTGACTCAGGGGAGACTGAAGCTTTCTTT
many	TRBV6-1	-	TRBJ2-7	CASSERDTRGEQYF	TGTGCCAGCAGTGAACGGGATACGAGGGGTGAGCAGTACTTC
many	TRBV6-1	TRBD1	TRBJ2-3	CASSSIGGWADTQYF	TGTGCCAGCAGTTCGATAGGGGGCTGGGCAGATACGCAGTATTTT
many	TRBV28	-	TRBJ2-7	CASSLVRPGYEQYF	TGTGCCAGCAGTTTGGTCCGTCCCGGCTACGAGCAGTACTTC
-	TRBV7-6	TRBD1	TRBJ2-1	CASSPLLDRGPYNEQFF	TGTGCCAGCAGCCCGTTATTGGACAGGGGGCCCTACAATGAGCAGTTCTTC
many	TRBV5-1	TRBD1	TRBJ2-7	CASSLTSLARRRGEQYF	TGCGCCAGCAGCTTGACTTCCCTAGCAAGACGCAGGGGGGAGCAGTACTTC
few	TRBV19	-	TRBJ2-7	CASSTPGSSYEQYF	TGTGCCAGTAGTACTCCAGGGAGCTCCTACGAGCAGTACTTC
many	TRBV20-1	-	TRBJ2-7	CSARPYGTVKWQYF	TGCAGTGCTAGGCCTTACGGGACGGTAAAATGGCAGTACTTC
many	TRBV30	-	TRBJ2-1	CAWSRGGGSREQFF	TGTGCCTGGAGCCGCGGTGGAGGGTCAAGGGAGCAGTTCTTC
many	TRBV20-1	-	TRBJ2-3	CSARFRQGTDTQYF	TGCAGTGCTAGATTTCGGCAGGGGACAGATACGCAGTATTTT
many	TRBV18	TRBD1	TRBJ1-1	CASSQRQGARNTEAFF	TGTGCCAGCTCACAACGACAGGGGGCTAGGAACACTGAAGCTTTCTTT
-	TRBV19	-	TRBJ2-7	CASSDPGRPFYEQYF	TGTGCCAGTAGCGACCCGGGACGGCCCTTCTACGAGCAGTACTTC
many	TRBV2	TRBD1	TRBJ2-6	CASRRDRASGANVLTF	TGTGCCAGCAGGCGGGACAGGGCCTCTGGGGCCAACGTCCTGACTTTC
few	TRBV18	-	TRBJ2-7	CAGSPSGRGRSYEQYF	TGTGCCGGCTCACCCAGCGGCAGGGGTCGGTCCTACGAGCAGTACTTC
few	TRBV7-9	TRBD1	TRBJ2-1	CASSTTGVEQFF	TGTGCCAGCAGCACGACAGGGGTCGAGCAGTTCTTC
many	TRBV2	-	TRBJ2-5	CASSQTSQETQYF	TGTGCCAGCAGCCAGACTAGCCAAGAGACCCAGTACTTC
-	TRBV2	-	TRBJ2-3	CASNSLNTDTQYF	TGTGCCAGCAATAGCCTAAACACAGATACGCAGTATTTT
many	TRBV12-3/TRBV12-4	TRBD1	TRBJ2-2	CASSPRTGWTGELFF	TGTGCCAGCAGCCCCCGGACAGGGTGGACCGGGGAGCTGTTTTTT
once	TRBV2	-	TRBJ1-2	CASSERQYGYTF	TGTGCCAGCAGTGAGAGACAATATGGCTACACCTTC
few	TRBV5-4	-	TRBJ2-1	CASSSTDSYNEQFF	TGTGCCAGCAGCTCGACAGACTCCTACAATGAGCAGTTCTTC
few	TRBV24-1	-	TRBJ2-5	CATSDLRGVEETQYF	TGTGCCACCAGTGACCTGAGAGGGGTTGAGGAGACCCAGTACTTC
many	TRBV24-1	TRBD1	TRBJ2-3	CATSDSGTGTDTQYF	TGTGCCACCAGTGATTCCGGGACAGGCACAGATACGCAGTATTTT
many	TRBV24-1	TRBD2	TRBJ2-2	CATSGTSGGPANTGELFF	TGTGCCACCAGTGGGACTAGCGGGGGACCCGCGAACACCGGGGAGCTGTTTTTT
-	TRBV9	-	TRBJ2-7	CASSYKRATNYEQYF	TGTGCCAGCAGTTATAAGCGGGCCACGAACTACGAGCAGTACTTC
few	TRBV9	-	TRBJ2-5	CASSVGRSNQQETQYF	TGTGCCAGCAGCGTAGGACGGAGCAACCAACAAGAGACCCAGTACTTC
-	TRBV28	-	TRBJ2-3	CASSFVDTDTDTQYF	TGTGCCAGCAGTTTCGTGGACACTGACACAGATACGCAGTATTTT
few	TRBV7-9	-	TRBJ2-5	CASSLGSVKETQYF	TGTGCCAGCAGCTTAGGGTCCGTTAAAGAGACCCAGTACTTC
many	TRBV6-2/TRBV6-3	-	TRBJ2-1	CASSSTGNEQFF	TGTGCCAGCAGTTCTACCGGCAATGAGCAGTTCTTC
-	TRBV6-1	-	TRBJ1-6	CASSGGNSPLHF	TGTGCCAGCAGTGGGGGGAATTCACCCCTCCACTTT
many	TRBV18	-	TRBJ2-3	CASSRGQILTDTQYF	TGTGCCAGCTCACGCGGACAGATACTTACAGATACGCAGTATTTT
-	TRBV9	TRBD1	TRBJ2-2	CASSAIQGTGDTGELVF	TGTGCCAGCAGCGCGATACAAGGGACAGGGGACACCGGGGAGCTGGTTTTT
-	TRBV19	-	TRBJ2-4	CASSIGPGSKNIQYF	TGTGCCAGTAGTATTGGGCCAGGTTCCAAAAACATTCAGTACTTC
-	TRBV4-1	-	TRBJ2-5	CASSHPVRGARETQYF	TGCGCCAGCAGCCATCCCGTTCGTGGGGCCAGAGAGACCCAGTACTTC
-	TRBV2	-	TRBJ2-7	CASRPRDTAAYEQYF	TGTGCCAGCAGGCCCCGGGACACCGCCGCCTACGAGCAGTACTTC
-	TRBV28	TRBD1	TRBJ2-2	CASSLWPLLQGVAGELFF	TGTGCCAGCAGTTTATGGCCGTTGCTTCAGGGGGTTGCCGGGGAGCTGTTTTTT
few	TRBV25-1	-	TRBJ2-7	CASSERHVDTYEQYF	TGTGCCAGCAGTGAAAGACACGTCGATACCTACGAGCAGTACTTC
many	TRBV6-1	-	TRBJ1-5	CASTTTVGNQPQHF	TGTGCCAGCACCACGACAGTTGGCAATCAGCCCCAGCATTTT
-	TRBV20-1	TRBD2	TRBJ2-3	CSDTAGADTQYF	TGCAGTGACACAGCGGGAGCAGATACGCAGTATTTT
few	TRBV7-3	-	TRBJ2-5	CASSLLGGRETQYF	TGTGCCAGCAGCCTCCTAGGGGGGAGGGAGACCCAGTACTTC
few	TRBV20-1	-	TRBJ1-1	CSARDRKVGGTEAFF	TGCAGTGCTAGAGATCGGAAAGTTGGGGGAACTGAAGCTTTCTTT
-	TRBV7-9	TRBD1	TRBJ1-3	CATSGGNLTGNTIYF	TGTGCCACCTCAGGGGGGAATCTTACTGGAAACACCATATATTTT
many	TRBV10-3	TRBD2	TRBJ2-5	CAIRESGGGETQYF	TGTGCCATCAGAGAGAGCGGGGGCGGGGAGACCCAGTACTTC
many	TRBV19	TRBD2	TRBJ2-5	CASSRGSGSLETQYF	TGTGCCAGTAGTAGAGGTAGCGGGAGTCTAGAGACCCAGTACTTC
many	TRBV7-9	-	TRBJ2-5	CASSLLVLGNRSQYF	TGTGCCAGCAGCTTGTTGGTACTTGGGAATCGGTCCCAGTACTTC
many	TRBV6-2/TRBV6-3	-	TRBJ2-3	CASSFESYTDTQYF	TGTGCCAGCAGTTTCGAGAGTTACACAGATACGCAGTATTTT
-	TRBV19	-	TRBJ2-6	CASSTEANVLTF	TGTGCCAGTAGTACTGAGGCCAACGTCCTGACTTTC